Listed below are T cell receptor beta chains from one sample, sequenced in a study of TIL therapy for anti-PD-1-resistant metastatic lung cancer. Method: immunoSEQ multiplex PCR; TCRdb's copy keeps in-frame clones and lacks some. The data contain about 52,000 clones, around 80% of them singletons. Sequenced material: blood, taken at baseline. The receptors derive from a woman aged 30 to 85 with non-small cell lung cancer. CDR3s include the opening cysteine and the closing phenylalanine or tryptophan. Fields, in order: V gene, CDR3 protein.

V: TRBV28; CDR3: CASSPGTSNYGYTF
V: TRBV28; CDR3: CASTATTKQETQYF
V: TRBV5-6; CDR3: CASSLVSQGTGYTF
V: TRBV18; CDR3: CASSPPSGSSSYEQYF
V: TRBV19; CDR3: CASSSLLRPPYEQYF
V: TRBV13; CDR3: CASSSRGTGANVLTF
V: TRBV5-6; CDR3: CASSWTGGPKNEQFF
V: TRBV25-1; CDR3: CASSPTGTGKYEQYF
V: TRBV7-9; CDR3: CASLGQGIGEQYF
V: TRBV5-4; CDR3: CASSLDSGRETQYF
V: TRBV15; CDR3: CATSSRLGGRNTEAFF
V: TRBV27; CDR3: CASSLRQGTRVSYTF
V: TRBV18; CDR3: CASSPLAPWGELFF
V: TRBV29-1; CDR3: CSGNRVTDTQYF
V: TRBV7-2; CDR3: CASSSTGTYLDTQYF
V: TRBV7-2; CDR3: CASSPGGGGNTGELFF
V: TRBV19; CDR3: CASSLLDHSYNEQFF
V: TRBV7-9; CDR3: CASSLVGSSYNEQFF
V: TRBV5-1; CDR3: CASSLGSGGRRGYTF
V: TRBV4-1; CDR3: CASSLRGGEAFF
V: TRBV11-2; CDR3: CASSSGLLYQETQYF
V: TRBV7-9; CDR3: CASSLGGINEKLFF
V: TRBV5-8; CDR3: CASRRSGELFF
V: TRBV5-1; CDR3: CASSLGSFQETQYF
V: TRBV5-6; CDR3: CASSTSGQGSGANVLTF
V: TRBV19; CDR3: CASSIILQGGNEKLFF
V: TRBV7-3; CDR3: CASSPQANQETQYF
V: TRBV4-3; CDR3: CASSQYRGTYEQYF
V: TRBV5-6; CDR3: CASSFGQGRYEQYF
V: TRBV11-2; CDR3: CASSLGTNTDTQYF
V: TRBV6-5; CDR3: CASSPLALPSYEQYF
V: TRBV14; CDR3: CASSQGFFITPDEVVSGNTIYF
V: TRBV29-1; CDR3: CSVKDGAGYEQYF
V: TRBV5-4; CDR3: CASTGVGTEAFF
V: TRBV29-1; CDR3: CSVDSLAGGSSYNEQFF
V: TRBV5-6; CDR3: CASSLVTSGALTDTQYF
V: TRBV14; CDR3: CASSQERTGVWDDEQFF
V: TRBV27; CDR3: CASSTITGTEAFF
V: TRBV5-4; CDR3: CASSFGQGRSGGPNGYTF
V: TRBV20-1; CDR3: CSANSYNEQFF
V: TRBV18; CDR3: CASSPPSGAMNTEAFF
V: TRBV5-4; CDR3: CATRRTGGSLIPEQFF
V: TRBV28; CDR3: CASSSGGETNEKLFF
V: TRBV5-5; CDR3: CASSPRGGDLAGELFF
V: TRBV7-2; CDR3: CASSTNRETQYF
V: TRBV28; CDR3: CASSSPGGSGNTIYF
V: TRBV28; CDR3: CASSFGARVQGNQPQHF
V: TRBV28; CDR3: CASSFSPINARSSGGHYNEQFF
V: TRBV19; CDR3: CASSIDGITSYNEQFF
V: TRBV13; CDR3: CASSLEDRAYTDTQYF
V: TRBV7-2; CDR3: CASSPRQGGLETQYF
V: TRBV11-2; CDR3: CASSLSRSANEKLFF
V: TRBV18; CDR3: CASSTGTGGYEQYF
V: TRBV19; CDR3: CATLSLPQGAPDTQYF
V: TRBV18; CDR3: CASSPPSGVRNTGELFF